The 23 T cell receptor beta chains in this list originate from one sample, sequenced in a study of OX40 agonist ivuxolimab in advanced cancers. Assay: immunoSEQ multiplex PCR; the TCRdb copy retains only in-frame clones and omits some. Among approximately 65,000 clones listed, around 87% were seen once. The sequencing here drew on CD4+ or CD8+ T cells sorted from blood, taken in a trial of the OX40 agonist ivuxolimab. These receptors all stem from an adult with an advanced solid tumor such as melanoma, head and neck, liver or kidney cancer.

This rearrangement joins TRBV27 to TRBJ2-7; TRBD1 agrees at 11 bases. This CDR3 spans 15 amino acids. V shed 4 bases, J shed 2 bases, and the junction held 4 bases outside the gene matches. CDR1 MNHEY and CDR2 SMNVEV come from the germline V gene (reference sequence). As DNA, the CDR3 is TGTGCCAGCAGTTCCCCGGGACAGGGGGCCTACGAGCAGTACTTC. Protein sequence: CASSSPGQGAYEQYF.

V is TRBV29-1 and J is TRBJ1-2; TRBD1 is a possible D gene (6 bases). The CDR3 totals 15 residues. Looked up from germline, CDR1 is SQVTM and CDR2 is ANQGSEA. Trimming removed 3 bases at V and 3 bases at J, with 17 bases between. The DNA of the CDR3 is TGCAGCGTTGACGCCTCCGGGGGCACTGACTATGGCTACACCTTC. Translated: CSVDASGGTDYGYTF.

The chain recombines TRBV6-4 with TRBJ1-1; no firm D call. The CDR3 extends over 13 amino acids. Trimming cost V 6 bases and J 1 base, with 9 bases left between them. Germline V gene lookup returns CDR1 MRHNA and CDR2 SNTAGT. This chain's CDR3 is CASSRVWNTEAFF. DNA of the CDR3: TGTGCCAGCAGCCGGGTCTGGAACACTGAAGCTTTCTTT.

The chain links TRBV5-4 to TRBJ2-5, with a possible D match to TRBD2 (6 bases). Germline lookup yields CDR1 SGHNT and CDR2 YYREEE (reference sequence). This CDR3 has 14 amino acids. V was pared by 4 bases and J by 5 bases, with 15 bases between. The CDR3 spells CASSVPGSQETQYF. Written as DNA, the CDR3 is TGTGCCAGCAGCGTTCCCGGGAGCCAGGAGACCCAGTACTTC.

The chain uses TRBV18 and TRBJ2-2; TRBD1 matches 9 bases. The CDR3 extends over 16 amino acids. V shed 0 bases and J 5 bases; nucleotides not matched to a gene: 4. CDR1 and CDR2 from the germline V gene are KGHSH and LQKENI. The CDR3 spells CASSPPGTGRTGELFF. CDR3 nucleotides: TGTGCCAGCTCACCACCAGGGACAGGGAGGACCGGGGAGCTGTTTTTT.

This clone has a single count. V and J are TRBV5-6 and TRBJ1-1; 7 bases are a match to TRBD1. V dropped 2 bases and J dropped 5; count of bases not matched to a gene: 3. The CDR3 has 13 residues. CDR1 is SGHDT, CDR2 YYEEEE, per germline. The CDR3 reads CASSLQGRTEAFF. The CDR3 nucleotides are TGTGCCAGCAGCTTACAGGGGCGGACTGAAGCTTTCTTT. Using reference TRBV5-6 and TRBJ1-1 for the parts outside the CDR3, the full variable domain is DAGVTQSPTHLIKTRGQQVTLRCSPKSGHDTVSWYQQALGQGPQFIFQYYEEEERQRGNFPDRFSGHQFPNYSSELNVNALLLGDSALYLCASSLQGRTEAFFGQGTRLTVV.

The J gene is TRBJ2-7, the V gene TRBV5-6; D is unresolved. In germline, CDR1 is SGHDT, CDR2 YYEEEE. The CDR3 sequence is 14 residues long. The V and J ends lost 1 base and 0 bases respectively, with 8 bases between them. The CDR3 loop reads CASSLRFSSYEQYF. The CDR3 bases are TGTGCCAGCAGCTTGAGGTTTAGCTCCTACGAGCAGTACTTC.

This CDR3 reads CASNRTGPYEQYF. The CDR3 nucleotides are TGTGCCAGCAACCGGACAGGGCCCTACGAGCAGTACTTC. The chain is built from TRBV7-3 and TRBJ2-7; 8 positions agree with TRBD1. Germline V gene data show CDR1 as SGHTA and CDR2 as FQGTGA. This CDR3 comprises 13 residues. V dropped 7 bases and J dropped 2; count of bases not matched to a gene: 4.

The chain has TRBV29-1 and TRBJ1-5; D is unclear. Trimming cost V 5 bases and J 0 bases, with 5 bases left between them. Germline-derived CDR1 and CDR2 are SQVTM and ANQGSEA. The CDR3 totals 12 residues. The CDR3 loop is CSVMNSNQPQHF. DNA of the CDR3: TGCAGCGTTATGAATAGCAATCAGCCCCAGCATTTT.

The gene calls are TRBV6-1 and TRBJ2-1; no firm D call. The CDR3 length is 14 residues. CDR1 is MNHNS and CDR2 is SASEGT in the germline V gene. V was cut by 0 bases and J by 0 bases, with 3 bases left in between. The CDR3 here is CASSEARSYNEQFF. The CDR3 region has the DNA TGTGCCAGCAGTGAAGCGCGCTCCTACAATGAGCAGTTCTTC.

The chain couples TRBV5-4 to TRBJ1-2; no firm D call. Between the trimmed V and J ends, which lost 1 base and 6 bases, there was a span of 7 bases. CDR3 length: 12 amino acids. Germline CDR1 SGHNT, CDR2 YYREEE (reference sequence). The CDR3 DNA sequence: TGTGCCAGCAGCTTGCGTCGGGATGGCTACACCTTC. This gives the protein CASSLRRDGYTF.

The genes are TRBV5-1 and TRBJ1-5; D might be TRBD1 (6 bases). V gave up 7 bases and J gave up 0 bases, with 14 bases separating them. CDR3 length: 15 residues. The germline CDR1 and CDR2 sequences are SGHRS and YFSETQ. The DNA of the CDR3 is TGCGCCAGCCGCCGGGGGGCCGATAGCAATCAGCCCCAGCATTTT. Its protein is CASRRGADSNQPQHF.

V usage is TRBV5-8 and J usage is TRBJ1-4; no firm D call. V dropped 4 bases and J dropped 6 bases, with 7 bases sitting between them. There are 12 residues in the CDR3. Per germline, CDR1 SGHTS and CDR2 YDEGEE. The CDR3 DNA reads TGTGCCAGCAGCCCACCCCATGAAAAACTGTTTTTT. Protein: CASSPPHEKLFF.

This chain connects TRBV7-8 to TRBJ2-7; D is possibly TRBD1 (6 bases). V was pared by 6 bases and J by 0 bases, with 9 bases between. The CDR3 spans 13 residues. Looked up from germline, CDR1 is SGHVS and CDR2 is FQNEAQ. CDR3 in amino acids: CASREGGSYEQYF. Written as DNA, the CDR3 is TGTGCCAGCAGGGAAGGGGGCTCCTACGAGCAGTACTTC.

V gene TRBV6-1 combines with J gene TRBJ1-5, with D unclear. In germline, CDR1 is MNHNS, CDR2 SASEGT. The germline V and J ends were trimmed by 3 bases and 6 bases, with 15 bases remaining between them. The CDR3 covers 15 residues. The CDR3 nucleotides are TGTGCCAGCAGTGAGGGCGGTCGTTTCACTCAGCCCCAGCATTTT. This codes for CASSEGGRFTQPQHF.

The genes are TRBV10-3 and TRBJ1-2; TRBD1 is a possible D gene (6 bases). The ends were cut back, 3 bases at V and 6 bases at J, with 8 bases in the middle. CDR3 length: 12 residues. Germline V lookup: CDR1 ENHRY, CDR2 SYGVKD. For the CDR3, the DNA is TGTGCCATCAGTGACAGGGGAAATGGCTACACCTTC. Residues: CAISDRGNGYTF.

The chain carries TRBV23-1 and TRBJ2-7; possibly TRBD2 for D (5 bases). TRBV23-1 is treated as an ORF (open reading frame) with a function not yet certain. The germline V and J ends were trimmed by 4 bases and 3 bases, with 22 bases remaining between them. The CDR3 sequence is 17 residues long. CDR3 DNA sequence: TGCGCCAGCAGTCTCCCAGGCTCGGGGTCTGGGGACTACGAGCAGTACTTC. Its translation: CASSLPGSGSGDYEQYF.

The CDR3 loop is CASSRQGGFIQYF. CDR3 coding DNA: TGTGCCAGCAGCAGACAGGGCGGGTTTATTCAGTACTTC. V usage is TRBV5-8 and J usage is TRBJ2-4, with 7 bases aligning to TRBD1. The CDR3 contains 13 residues. Germline CDR1 SGHTS, CDR2 YDEGEE. Losses at the gene ends were 4 bases for V and 10 bases for J; bases not matched to a gene: 8. The entire variable domain, with the rest obtained from reference TRBV5-8 and TRBJ2-4, is as follows: EAGVTQSPTHLIKTRGQQATLRCSPISGHTSVYWYQQALGLGLQFLLWYDEGEERNRGNFPPRFSGRQFPNYSSELNVNALELEDSALYLCASSRQGGFIQYFGAGTRLSVL.

The J gene is TRBJ2-6, the V gene TRBV4-3; possibly TRBD1 for D (6 bases). Per the germline V gene, CDR1 is LGHNA and CDR2 is YSLEER. V shed 6 bases and J shed 4 bases, with 19 bases lying between them. The CDR3 runs 17 residues. The CDR3 DNA is TGCGCCAGCAGACTATCAAATACAGGGAGCGGGGCCAACGTCCTGACTTTC. Protein sequence: CASRLSNTGSGANVLTF.

The rearrangement uses TRBV6-6 and TRBJ1-1, with 8 bases that match TRBD1. CDR1 is MNHNY and CDR2 is SVGAGI in the germline V gene (reference sequence). With V trimmed by 5 bases and J by 4 bases, 3 bases remained unmatched. The CDR3 totals 13 residues. CDR3 amino acids: CASSVDRGTEAFF. The CDR3 nucleotides are TGTGCCAGCAGTGTTGACAGGGGCACTGAAGCTTTCTTT.

Only a few counts were recorded for this clone. This chain uses TRBV7-9 with TRBJ2-7, with D possibly being TRBD2 (6 bases). V lost 1 base and J 7 bases, leaving 14 bases between the germline ends. The CDR3 is 14 amino acids. Germline CDR1 and CDR2: SEHNR and FQNEAQ (reference sequence). CDR3 residues: CASSLGDGLREQYF. The CDR3 DNA reads as TGTGCCAGCAGCTTAGGAGACGGACTACGGGAGCAGTACTTC. Variable domain in full (rest from reference TRBV7-9 and TRBJ2-7): DTGVSQNPRHKITKRGQNVTFRCDPISEHNRLYWYRQTLGQGPEFLTYFQNEAQLEKSRLLSDRFSAERPKGSFSTLEIQRTEQGDSAMYLCASSLGDGLREQYFGPGTRLTVT.

V gene TRBV19 combines with J gene TRBJ2-1; 8 bases match TRBD1. The V gene's germline CDR1 is LNHDA and CDR2 SQIVND (reference sequence). Unmatched junction bases numbered 18, after V lost 5 bases and J lost 12 bases. The CDR3 has 16 residues. This CDR3 reads CASSLPWTGSPKGQFF. The CDR3 coding sequence is TGTGCCAGTAGTCTCCCGTGGACAGGGTCCCCGAAGGGGCAGTTCTTC.

This chain joins TRBV5-1 and TRBJ1-1; 10 bases align to TRBD1. After removal of 4 bases from V and 5 bases from J, the junction contained 5 bases not matched to a gene. CDR1 SGHRS and CDR2 YFSETQ come from the germline V gene. This CDR3 is built from 14 residues. The DNA of the CDR3 is TGCGCCAGCAGCCGGGACAGGGGTTTGACTGAAGCTTTCTTT. Protein: CASSRDRGLTEAFF.